The TCR beta chain under discussion was sequenced for a study of cytomegalovirus exposure and HLA in healthy donors. On this clone itself: Its target is not known.

Notes on the study in general: The study designated 150 or so TCR beta chains cytomegalovirus-associated. The classifier reportedly diagnosed cytomegalovirus status with high sensitivity and specificity. Specific recognition of CMV antigens was confirmed in vitro for a few chains (all CMV-associated). A subsequent analysis found that TCR clusters from the first cohort also tended to co-occur in the 90 to 150 validation repertoires, with under 95% of cluster scores above 0.

V was clipped by 1 base and J by 5 bases; unmatched bases: 9. CDR1 is SGHTA, CDR2 FQGNSA, per germline. This CDR3 is built from 16 residues. TCRdb's copy holds only in-frame clones and misses some; the assay was immunoSEQ multiplex PCR. The sample contains about 160,000 clones, around 88% of which appear only once. The sequenced material came from PBMCs. This chain links TRBV7-2 with TRBJ2-7; 9 bases match TRBD2. This sequence was found in a woman aged 18-30 years in good health and CMV-seronegative. The CDR3 protein is CASSLVYSGSGNEQYF. The CDR3, as DNA: TGTGCCAGCAGCTTAGTCTATAGCGGGAGCGGGAACGAGCAGTACTTC.